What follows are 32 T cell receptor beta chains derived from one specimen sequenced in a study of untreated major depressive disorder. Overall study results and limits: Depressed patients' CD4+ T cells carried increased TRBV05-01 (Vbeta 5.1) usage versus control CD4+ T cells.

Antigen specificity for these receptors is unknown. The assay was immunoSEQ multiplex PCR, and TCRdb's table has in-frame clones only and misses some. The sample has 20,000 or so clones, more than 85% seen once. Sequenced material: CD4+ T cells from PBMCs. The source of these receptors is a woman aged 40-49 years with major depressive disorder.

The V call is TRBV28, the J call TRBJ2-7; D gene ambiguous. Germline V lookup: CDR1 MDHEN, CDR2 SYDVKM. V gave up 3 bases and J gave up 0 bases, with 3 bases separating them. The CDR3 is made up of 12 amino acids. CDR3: CASSLGSYEQYF. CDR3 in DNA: TGTGCCAGCAGTTTGGGCTCCTACGAGCAGTACTTC.

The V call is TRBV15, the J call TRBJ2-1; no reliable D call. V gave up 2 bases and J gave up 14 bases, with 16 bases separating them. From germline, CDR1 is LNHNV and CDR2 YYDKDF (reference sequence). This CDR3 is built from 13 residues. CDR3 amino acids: CATSRPSPLNEFF. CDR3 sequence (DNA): TGTGCCACCAGCAGACCCTCCCCTCTGAATGAGTTCTTC.

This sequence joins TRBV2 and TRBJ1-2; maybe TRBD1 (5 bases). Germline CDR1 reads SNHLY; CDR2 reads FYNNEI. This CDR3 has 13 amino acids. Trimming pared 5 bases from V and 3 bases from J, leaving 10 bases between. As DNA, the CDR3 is TGTGCCAGCAGTCGGGGCGGCGACTATGGCTACACCTTC. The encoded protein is CASSRGGDYGYTF. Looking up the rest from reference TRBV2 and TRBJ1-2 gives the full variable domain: EPEVTQTPSHQVTQMGQEVILRCVPISNHLYFYWYRQILGQKVEFLVSFYNNEISEKSEIFDDQFSVERPDGSNFTLKIRSTKLEDSAMYFCASSRGGDYGYTFGSGTRLTVV.

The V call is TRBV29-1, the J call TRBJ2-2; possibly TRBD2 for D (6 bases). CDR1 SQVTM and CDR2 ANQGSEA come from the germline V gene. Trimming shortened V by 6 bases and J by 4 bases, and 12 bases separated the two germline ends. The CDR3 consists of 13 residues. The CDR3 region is CSVTSDRTGELFF. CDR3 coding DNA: TGCAGCGTGACTAGTGACCGCACCGGGGAGCTGTTTTTT.

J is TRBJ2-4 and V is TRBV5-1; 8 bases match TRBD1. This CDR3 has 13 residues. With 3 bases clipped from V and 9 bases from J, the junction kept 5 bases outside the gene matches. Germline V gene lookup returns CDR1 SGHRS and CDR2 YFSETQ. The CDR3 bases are TGCGCCAGCAGCTCTGATGGACAGGGCATTCAGTACTTC. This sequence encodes CASSSDGQGIQYF. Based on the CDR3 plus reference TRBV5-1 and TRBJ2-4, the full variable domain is KAGVTQTPRYLIKTRGQQVTLSCSPISGHRSVSWYQQTPGQGLQFLFEYFSETQRNKGNFPGRFSGRQFSNSRSEMNVSTLELGDSALYLCASSSDGQGIQYFGAGTRLSVL.

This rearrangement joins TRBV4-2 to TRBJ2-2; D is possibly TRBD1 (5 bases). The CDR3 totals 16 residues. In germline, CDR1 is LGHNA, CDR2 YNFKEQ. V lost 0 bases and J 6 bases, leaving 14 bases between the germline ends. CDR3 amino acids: CASSQDKGVGPGELFF. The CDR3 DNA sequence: TGTGCCAGCAGCCAAGATAAAGGGGTTGGGCCCGGGGAGCTGTTTTTT.

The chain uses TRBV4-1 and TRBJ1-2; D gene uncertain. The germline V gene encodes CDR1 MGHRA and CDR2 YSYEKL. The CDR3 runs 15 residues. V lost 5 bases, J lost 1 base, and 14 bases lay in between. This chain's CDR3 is CASSFGRKDNYGYTF. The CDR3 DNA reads TGCGCCAGCAGCTTTGGGAGGAAGGATAACTATGGCTACACCTTC.

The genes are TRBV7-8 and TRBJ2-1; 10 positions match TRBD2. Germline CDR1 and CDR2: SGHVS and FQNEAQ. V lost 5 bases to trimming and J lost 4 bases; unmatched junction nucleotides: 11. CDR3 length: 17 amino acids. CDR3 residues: CASSLTSGTVRYNEQFF. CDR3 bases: TGTGCCAGCAGCCTTACTAGCGGGACGGTAAGGTACAATGAGCAGTTCTTC.

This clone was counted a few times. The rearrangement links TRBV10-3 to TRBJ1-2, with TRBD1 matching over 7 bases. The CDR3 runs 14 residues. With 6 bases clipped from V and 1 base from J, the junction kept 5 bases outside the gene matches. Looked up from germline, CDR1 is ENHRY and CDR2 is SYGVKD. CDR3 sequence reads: CAIRRTGNNYGYTF. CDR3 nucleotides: TGTGCCATCAGGAGGACAGGAAATAACTATGGCTACACCTTC.

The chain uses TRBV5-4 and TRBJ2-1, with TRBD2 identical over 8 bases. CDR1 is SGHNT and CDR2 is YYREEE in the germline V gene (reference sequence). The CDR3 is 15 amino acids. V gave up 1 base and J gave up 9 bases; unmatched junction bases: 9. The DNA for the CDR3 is TGTGCCAGCAGCTTGAGCGGGAGAAAGGGAATTGAGCAGTTCTTC. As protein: CASSLSGRKGIEQFF.

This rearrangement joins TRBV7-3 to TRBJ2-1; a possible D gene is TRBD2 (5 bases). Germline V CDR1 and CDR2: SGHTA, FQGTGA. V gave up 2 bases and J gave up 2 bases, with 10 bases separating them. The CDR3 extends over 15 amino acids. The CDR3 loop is CASSLVGATYNEQFF. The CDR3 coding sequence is TGTGCCAGCAGCTTAGTGGGAGCGACCTACAATGAGCAGTTCTTC.

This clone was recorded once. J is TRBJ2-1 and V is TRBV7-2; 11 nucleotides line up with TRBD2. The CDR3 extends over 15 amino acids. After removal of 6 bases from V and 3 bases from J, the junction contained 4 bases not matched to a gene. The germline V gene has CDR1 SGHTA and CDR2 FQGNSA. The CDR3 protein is CASSFSGRGYNEQFF. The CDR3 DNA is TGTGCCAGCAGTTTTAGCGGGAGGGGCTACAATGAGCAGTTCTTC.

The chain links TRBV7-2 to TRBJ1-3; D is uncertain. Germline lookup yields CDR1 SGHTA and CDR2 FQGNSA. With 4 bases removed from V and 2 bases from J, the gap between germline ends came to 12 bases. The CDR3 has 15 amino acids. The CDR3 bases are TGTGCCAGCAGCTCCGCGGGAGTTCCTGGAAACACCATATATTTT. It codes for CASSSAGVPGNTIYF. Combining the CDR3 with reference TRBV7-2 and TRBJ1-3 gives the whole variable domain GAGVSQSPSNKVTEKGKDVELRCDPISGHTALYWYRQSLGQGLEFLIYFQGNSAPDKSGLPSDRFSAERTGGSVSTLTIQRTQQEDSAVYLCASSSAGVPGNTIYFGEGSWLTVV.

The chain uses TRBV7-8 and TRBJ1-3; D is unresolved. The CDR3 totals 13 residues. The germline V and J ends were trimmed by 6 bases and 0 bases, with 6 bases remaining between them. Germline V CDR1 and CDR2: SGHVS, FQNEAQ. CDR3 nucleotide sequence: TGTGCCAGCAGGGACCACTCTGGAAACACCATATATTTT. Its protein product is CASRDHSGNTIYF.

The chain's CDR3 is CASSPQGVGGYTF. The CDR3 DNA follows: TGTGCCAGCAGTCCTCAGGGGGTCGGTGGCTACACCTTC. The J gene is TRBJ1-2, the V gene TRBV9; TRBD1 matches 7 bases. Germline-derived CDR1 and CDR2 are SGDLS and YYNGEE. The ends lost 5 bases at V and 7 bases at J; junction bases unmatched: 8. The CDR3 spans 13 residues.

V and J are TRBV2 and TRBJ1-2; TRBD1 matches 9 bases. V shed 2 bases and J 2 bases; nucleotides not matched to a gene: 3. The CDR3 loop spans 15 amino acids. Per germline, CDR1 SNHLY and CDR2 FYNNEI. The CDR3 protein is CASSETGGRNYGYTF. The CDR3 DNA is TGTGCCAGCAGTGAAACAGGGGGCAGGAACTATGGCTACACCTTC.

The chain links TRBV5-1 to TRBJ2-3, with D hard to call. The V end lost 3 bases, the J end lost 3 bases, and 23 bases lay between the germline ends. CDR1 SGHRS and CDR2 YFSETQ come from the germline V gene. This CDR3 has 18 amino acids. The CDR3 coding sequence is TGCGCCAGCAGCTCCCTGGTGAGTGGGAAAGGTTGGACAGATACGCAGTATTTT. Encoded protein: CASSSLVSGKGWTDTQYF. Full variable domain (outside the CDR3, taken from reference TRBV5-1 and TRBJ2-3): KAGVTQTPRYLIKTRGQQVTLSCSPISGHRSVSWYQQTPGQGLQFLFEYFSETQRNKGNFPGRFSGRQFSNSRSEMNVSTLELGDSALYLCASSSLVSGKGWTDTQYFGPGTRLTVL.

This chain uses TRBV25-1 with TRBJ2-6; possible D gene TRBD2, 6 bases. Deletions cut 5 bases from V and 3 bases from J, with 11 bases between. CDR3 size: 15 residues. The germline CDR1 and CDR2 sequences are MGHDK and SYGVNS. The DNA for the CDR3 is TGTGCCAGCAGTCCCCCGGGACTTGGGGCCAACGTCCTGACTTTC. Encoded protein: CASSPPGLGANVLTF.

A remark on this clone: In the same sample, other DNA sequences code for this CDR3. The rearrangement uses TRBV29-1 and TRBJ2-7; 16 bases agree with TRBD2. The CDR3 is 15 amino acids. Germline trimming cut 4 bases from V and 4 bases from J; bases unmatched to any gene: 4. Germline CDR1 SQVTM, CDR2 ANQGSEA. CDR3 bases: TGCAGCGTTGCTGGGGGACTAGCGGGGGGGTACGAGCAGTACTTC. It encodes CSVAGGLAGGYEQYF.

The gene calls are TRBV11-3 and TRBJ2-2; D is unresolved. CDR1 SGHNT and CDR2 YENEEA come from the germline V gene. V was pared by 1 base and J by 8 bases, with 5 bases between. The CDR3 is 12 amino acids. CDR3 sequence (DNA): TGTGCCAGCAGCTTAGGGCCTGGGGAGCTGTTTTTT. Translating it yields CASSLGPGELFF.

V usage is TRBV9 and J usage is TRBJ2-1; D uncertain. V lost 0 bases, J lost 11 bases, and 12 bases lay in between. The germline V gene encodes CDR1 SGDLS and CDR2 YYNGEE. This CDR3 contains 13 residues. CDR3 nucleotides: TGTGCCAGCAGCGTAGAACCCTACAAGAAGCAGTTCTTC. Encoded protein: CASSVEPYKKQFF. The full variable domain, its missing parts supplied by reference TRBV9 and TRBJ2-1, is DSGVTQTPKHLITATGQRVTLRCSPRSGDLSVYWYQQSLDQGLQFLIQYYNGEERAKGNILERFSAQQFPDLHSELNLSSLELGDSALYFCASSVEPYKKQFFGPGTRLTVL.

The CDR3 nucleotides are TGTGCCAGCAGCTTAGCGGCTGGGGGGGGGACCTATGGCTACACCTTC. Translation gives CASSLAAGGGTYGYTF. The J gene is TRBJ1-2, the V gene TRBV11-3; a possible D gene is TRBD1 (5 bases). With 1 base removed from V and 4 bases from J, the gap between germline ends came to 16 bases. Germline V CDR1 and CDR2: SGHNT, YENEEA. This CDR3 has 16 residues.

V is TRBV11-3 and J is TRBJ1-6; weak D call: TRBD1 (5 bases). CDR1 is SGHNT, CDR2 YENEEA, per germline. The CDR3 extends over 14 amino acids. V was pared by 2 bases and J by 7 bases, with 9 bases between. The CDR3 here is CASSLQGYNSPLHF. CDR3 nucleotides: TGTGCCAGCAGCTTACAGGGTTACAATTCACCCCTCCACTTT.

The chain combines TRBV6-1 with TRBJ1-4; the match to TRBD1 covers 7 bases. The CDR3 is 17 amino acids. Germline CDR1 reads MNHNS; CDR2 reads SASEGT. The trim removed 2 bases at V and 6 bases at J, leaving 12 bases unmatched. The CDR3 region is CASSEPGGPRAHEKLFF. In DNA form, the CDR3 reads TGTGCCAGCAGTGAACCAGGGGGGCCTAGAGCGCATGAAAAACTGTTTTTT.

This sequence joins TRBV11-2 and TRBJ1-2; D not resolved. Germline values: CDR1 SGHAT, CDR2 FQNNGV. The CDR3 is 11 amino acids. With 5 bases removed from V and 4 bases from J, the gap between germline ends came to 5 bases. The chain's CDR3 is CASSKRYGYTF. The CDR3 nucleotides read TGTGCCAGCAGCAAACGCTATGGCTACACCTTC.

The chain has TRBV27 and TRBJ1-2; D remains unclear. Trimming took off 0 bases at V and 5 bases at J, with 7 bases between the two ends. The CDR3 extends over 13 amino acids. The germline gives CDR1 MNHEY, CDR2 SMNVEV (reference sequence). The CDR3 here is CASSLSGFYGYTF. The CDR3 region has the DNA TGTGCCAGCAGTTTATCGGGGTTTTATGGCTACACCTTC.

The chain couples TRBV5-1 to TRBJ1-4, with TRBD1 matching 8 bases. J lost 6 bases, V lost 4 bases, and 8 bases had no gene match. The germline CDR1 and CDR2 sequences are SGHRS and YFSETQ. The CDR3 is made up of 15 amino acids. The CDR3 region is CASSGAGTGHEKLFF. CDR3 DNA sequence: TGCGCCAGCAGCGGGGCCGGGACAGGACATGAAAAACTGTTTTTT.

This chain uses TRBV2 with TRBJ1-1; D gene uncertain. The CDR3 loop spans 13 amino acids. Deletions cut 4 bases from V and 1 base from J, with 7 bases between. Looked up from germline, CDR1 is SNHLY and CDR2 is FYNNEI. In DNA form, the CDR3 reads TGTGCCAGCAGTGTGGTCAGGAACACTGAAGCTTTCTTT. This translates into CASSVVRNTEAFF.

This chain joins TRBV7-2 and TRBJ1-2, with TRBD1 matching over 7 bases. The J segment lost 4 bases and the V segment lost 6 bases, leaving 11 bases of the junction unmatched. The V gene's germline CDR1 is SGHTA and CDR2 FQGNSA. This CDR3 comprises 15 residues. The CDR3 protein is CASRETGSSFYGYTF. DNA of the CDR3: TGTGCCAGCAGGGAGACAGGGAGCAGTTTCTATGGCTACACCTTC.

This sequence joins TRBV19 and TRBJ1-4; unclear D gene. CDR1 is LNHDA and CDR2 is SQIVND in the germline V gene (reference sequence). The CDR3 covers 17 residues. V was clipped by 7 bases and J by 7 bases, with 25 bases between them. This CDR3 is CASTLRRQLQKSEKLFF. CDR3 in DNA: TGTGCCAGTACTCTTAGGAGGCAGTTACAAAAGAGTGAAAAACTGTTTTTT.

The CDR3 is CASSKEGTREETQYF. The CDR3 region has the DNA TGTGCCAGCAGTAAAGAGGGGACTAGGGAAGAGACCCAGTACTTC. This chain links TRBV7-2 with TRBJ2-5, with 8 bases matching TRBD2. Germline V gene sequence: CDR1 SGHTA, CDR2 FQGNSA. V gave up 6 bases and J gave up 3 bases; unmatched junction bases: 9. CDR3 length equals 15 residues.

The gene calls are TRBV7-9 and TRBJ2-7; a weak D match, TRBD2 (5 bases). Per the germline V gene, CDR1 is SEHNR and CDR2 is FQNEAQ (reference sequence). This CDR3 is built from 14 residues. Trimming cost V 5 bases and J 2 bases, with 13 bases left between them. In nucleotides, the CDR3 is TGTGCCAGCAGCGAAATCGGCGGGCCCTACGAGCAGTACGTC. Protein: CASSEIGGPYEQYV.